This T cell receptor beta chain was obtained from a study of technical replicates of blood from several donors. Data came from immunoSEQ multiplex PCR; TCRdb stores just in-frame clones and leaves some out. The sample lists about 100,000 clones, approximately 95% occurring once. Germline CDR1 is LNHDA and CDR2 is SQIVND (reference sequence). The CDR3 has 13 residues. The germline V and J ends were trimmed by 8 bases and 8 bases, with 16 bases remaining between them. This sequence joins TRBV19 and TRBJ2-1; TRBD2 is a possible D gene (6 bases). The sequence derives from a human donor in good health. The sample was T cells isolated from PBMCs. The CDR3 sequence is CASSWRGRDEQFF. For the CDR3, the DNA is TGTGCCAGTTCGTGGCGGGGAAGAGATGAGCAGTTCTTC.